The rows below give T cell receptor beta chains drawn from one sample of a study of T cells expressing NK-cell markers. For each CDR3 protein, TCRdb gives one entry from its re-call of the 5' RACE reads, without DNA. The sample holds around 380,000 distinct CDR3 sequences. The sequenced sample was blood T cells: a sorted CD56 or NKG2C T cell subset, CD4+ or CD8+ T cells, or bulk PBMC T cells (not recorded which). These receptors originate from a woman in her fifties or sixties in good health. CDR3s include the opening cysteine and the closing phenylalanine or tryptophan. Each record gives: V gene, J gene, CDR3 protein.

TRBV6-2/TRBV6-3	TRBJ2-4	CASSYGGGNGAKNIQYF
TRBV20-1	TRBJ2-5	CSAGTGYQETQYF
TRBV20-1	TRBJ2-1	CSVGWGGDEQFF
TRBV5-1	TRBJ1-1	CASNDIPGQGSEAFF
TRBV6-5	TRBJ1-6	CASSYPGVGNSPLHF
TRBV4-2	TRBJ1-3	CAARDPGRGNTIYF
TRBV27	TRBJ2-1	CASSLSSQREFNEQFF
TRBV5-4	TRBJ2-5	CASSFWAGGGSRETQYF
TRBV7-8	TRBJ2-1	CASSLVENFRRYNEQFF
TRBV29-1	TRBJ2-3	CSVFGGPTTDTQYF
TRBV7-7	TRBJ2-1	CASSLSLADYNEQFF
TRBV7-8	TRBJ2-5	CASSLVQGTQETQYF
TRBV18	TRBJ1-1	CASSPPGREAFF
TRBV20-1	TRBJ1-2	CSARDRGRGLKGYTF
TRBV15	TRBJ2-7	CATSRAGDRAKYEQYF
TRBV7-6	TRBJ2-7	CASSRRDRGDEQYF
TRBV25-1	TRBJ1-2	CASSDAHSGGYTF
TRBV27	TRBJ1-2	CASSFGTGIGYGYTF
TRBV7-6	TRBJ2-2	CASSYRGLMDTGELFF
TRBV2	TRBJ2-1	CASSEAPLAGTNEQFF
TRBV30	TRBJ2-5	CAWGRLPRETQYF
TRBV5-1	TRBJ1-3	CASSLGESFSGNTIYF
TRBV15	TRBJ2-2	CATSRAVRGRAGELFF
TRBV18	TRBJ1-1	CASSQEGQVTEAFF
TRBV25-1	TRBJ2-7	CASSEPPRESYEQYF
TRBV24-1	TRBJ2-1	CATAGGGHVGLNEQFF
TRBV20-1	TRBJ2-2	CSASSLAGGGTGELFF
TRBV5-6	TRBJ2-1	CASSLWGLAGNNEQFF
TRBV12-3/TRBV12-4	TRBJ2-1	CASSKPGLAGGRVSNEQFF
TRBV29-1	TRBJ2-3	CSVVNPRASTDTQYF
TRBV20-1	TRBJ2-1	CSATASGLAGTYNEQFF
TRBV24-1	TRBJ2-5	CATSGWGETQYF
TRBV5-1	TRBJ2-3	CASRGLAGTRGLTDTQYF
TRBV9	TRBJ2-7	CASSPKPYDRNYEQYF
TRBV5-1	TRBJ2-5	CASSQGASGRNVETQYF
TRBV29-1	TRBJ2-5	CSVETSGSAQETQYF
TRBV6-6	TRBJ2-5	CASSYSQGTQYF
TRBV6-5	TRBJ2-1	CASSTGQIRPNEQFF
TRBV20-1	TRBJ2-3	CSARTRGDTQYF
TRBV20-1	TRBJ2-2	CSAPPKGQFTGELFF
TRBV5-6	TRBJ1-1	CASQRWGADEAFF
TRBV12-3/TRBV12-4	TRBJ1-5	CASSHTGNNQPQHF
TRBV20-1	TRBJ2-2	CSASGTDRAGELFF